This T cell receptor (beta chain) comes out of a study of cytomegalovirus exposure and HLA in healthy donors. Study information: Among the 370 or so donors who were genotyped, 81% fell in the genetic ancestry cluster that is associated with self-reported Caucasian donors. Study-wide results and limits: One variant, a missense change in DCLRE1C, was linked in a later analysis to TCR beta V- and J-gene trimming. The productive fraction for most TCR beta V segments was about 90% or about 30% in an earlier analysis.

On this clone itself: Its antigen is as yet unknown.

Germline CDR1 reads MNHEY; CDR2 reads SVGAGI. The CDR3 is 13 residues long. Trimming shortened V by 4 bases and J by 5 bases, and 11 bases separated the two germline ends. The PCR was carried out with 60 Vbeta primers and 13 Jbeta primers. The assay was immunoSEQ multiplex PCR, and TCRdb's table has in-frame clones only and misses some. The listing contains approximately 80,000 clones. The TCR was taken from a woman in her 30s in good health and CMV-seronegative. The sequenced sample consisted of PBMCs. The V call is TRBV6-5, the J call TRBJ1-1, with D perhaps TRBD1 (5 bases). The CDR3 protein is CASSLGVGTEAFF. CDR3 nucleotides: TGTGCCAGCAGTTTAGGGGTTGGTACTGAAGCTTTCTTT.